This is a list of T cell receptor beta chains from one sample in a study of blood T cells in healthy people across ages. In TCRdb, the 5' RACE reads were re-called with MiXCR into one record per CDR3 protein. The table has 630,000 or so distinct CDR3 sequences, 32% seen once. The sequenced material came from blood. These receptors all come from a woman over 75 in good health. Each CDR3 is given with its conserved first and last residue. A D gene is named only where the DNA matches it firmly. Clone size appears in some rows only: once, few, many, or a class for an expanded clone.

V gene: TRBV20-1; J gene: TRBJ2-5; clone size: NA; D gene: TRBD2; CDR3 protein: CSGLKAGTVQETQYF; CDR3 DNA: TGCAGTGGCCTTAAAGCGGGGACCGTCCAAGAGACCCAGTACTTC
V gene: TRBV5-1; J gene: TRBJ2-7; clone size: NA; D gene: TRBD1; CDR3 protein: CASSFGQGTHEQYF; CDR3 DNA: TGCGCCAGCAGCTTTGGACAGGGAACCCACGAGCAGTACTTC
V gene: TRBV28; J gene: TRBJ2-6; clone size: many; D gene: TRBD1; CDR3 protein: CASSQGQSGANVLTF; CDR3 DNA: TGTGCCAGCAGTCAGGGACAGTCTGGGGCCAACGTCCTGACTTTC
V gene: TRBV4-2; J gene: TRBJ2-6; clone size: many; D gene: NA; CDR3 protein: CASSAGRGAGANVLTF; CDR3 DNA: TGTGCCAGCAGCGCAGGGCGGGGAGCTGGGGCCAACGTCCTGACTTTC
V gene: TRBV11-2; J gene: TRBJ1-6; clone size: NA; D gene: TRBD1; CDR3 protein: CASSWTGELTPLHF; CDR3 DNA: TGTGCCAGCAGCTGGACAGGAGAATTAACTCCCCTCCACTTT
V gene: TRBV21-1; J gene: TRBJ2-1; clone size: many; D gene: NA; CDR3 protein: CASTQEDNEQFF; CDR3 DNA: TGTGCCAGCACCCAGGAGGACAATGAGCAGTTCTTC
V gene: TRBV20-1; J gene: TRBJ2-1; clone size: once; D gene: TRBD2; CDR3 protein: CSARGPSGRRSYNEQFF; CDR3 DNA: TGCAGTGCTAGAGGTCCTAGCGGGAGGAGGTCCTACAATGAGCAGTTCTTC
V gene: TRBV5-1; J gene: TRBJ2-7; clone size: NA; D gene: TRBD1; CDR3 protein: CASSLGSTGSTYEQYF; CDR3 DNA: TGCGCCAGCAGCTTGGGGTCGACAGGGAGCACCTACGAGCAGTACTTC
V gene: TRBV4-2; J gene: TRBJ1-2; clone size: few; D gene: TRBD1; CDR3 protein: CASSQARDRRGYTF; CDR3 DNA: TGTGCCAGCAGCCAAGCTCGGGACAGGCGGGGCTACACCTTC
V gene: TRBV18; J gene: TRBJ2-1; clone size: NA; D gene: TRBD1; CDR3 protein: CASSLLGQTYNEQFF; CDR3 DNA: TGTGCCAGCTCGCTCCTGGGACAGACCTACAATGAGCAGTTCTTC
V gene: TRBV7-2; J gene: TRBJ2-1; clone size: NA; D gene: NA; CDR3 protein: CASSLANGLGGNEQFF; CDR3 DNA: TGTGCCAGCAGCTTAGCGAACGGACTTGGGGGCAATGAGCAGTTCTTC
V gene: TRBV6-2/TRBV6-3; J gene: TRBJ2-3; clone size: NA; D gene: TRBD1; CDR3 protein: CVSSPDRGTQYF; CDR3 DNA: TGTGTCAGCAGTCCGGACAGGGGCACGCAGTATTTT
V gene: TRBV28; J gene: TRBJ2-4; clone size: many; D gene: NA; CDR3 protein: CASSFGGENIQYF; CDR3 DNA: TGTGCCAGCAGTTTTGGGGGCGAAAACATTCAGTACTTC
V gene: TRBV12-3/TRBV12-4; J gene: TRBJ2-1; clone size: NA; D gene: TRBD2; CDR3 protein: CASSPGLANEQFF; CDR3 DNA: TGTGCCAGCAGTCCTGGACTAGCCAATGAGCAGTTCTTC
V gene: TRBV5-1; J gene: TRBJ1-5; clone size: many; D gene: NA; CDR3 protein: CASRTGTEAFQPQHF; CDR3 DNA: TGCGCCAGCAGGACCGGGACGGAGGCTTTTCAGCCCCAGCATTTT
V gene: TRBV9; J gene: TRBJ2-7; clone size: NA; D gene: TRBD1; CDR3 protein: CASSSHGTGYEQYF; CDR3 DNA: TGTGCCAGCAGCTCGCACGGGACAGGGTACGAGCAGTACTTC
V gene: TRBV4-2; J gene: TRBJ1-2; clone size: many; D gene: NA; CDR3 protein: CASSQDLQGVRGYTF; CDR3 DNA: TGTGCCAGCAGCCAAGATCTCCAGGGCGTTAGAGGCTACACCTTC
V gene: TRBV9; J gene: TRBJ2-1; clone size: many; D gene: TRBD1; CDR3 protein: CASSPRTGGLDEQFF; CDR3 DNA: TGTGCCAGCAGCCCTCGGACAGGGGGCTTGGATGAGCAGTTCTTC
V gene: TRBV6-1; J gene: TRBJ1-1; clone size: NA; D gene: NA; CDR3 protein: CASSPNRDTEAFF; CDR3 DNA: TGTGCCAGCAGCCCCAACAGGGACACTGAAGCTTTCTTT
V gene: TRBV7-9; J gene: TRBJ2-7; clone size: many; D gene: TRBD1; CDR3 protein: CASSNTGAPGYEQYF; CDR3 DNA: TGTGCCAGCAGTAATACAGGGGCCCCCGGGTACGAGCAGTACTTC
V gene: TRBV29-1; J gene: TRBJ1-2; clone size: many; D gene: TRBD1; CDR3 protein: CSARGAENLNYGYTF; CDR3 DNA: TGCAGCGCCAGGGGGGCCGAAAATCTAAACTATGGCTACACCTTC
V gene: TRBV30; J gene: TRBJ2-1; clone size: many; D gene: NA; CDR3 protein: CAWDTYNEQFF; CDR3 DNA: TGTGCCTGGGATACCTACAATGAGCAGTTCTTC
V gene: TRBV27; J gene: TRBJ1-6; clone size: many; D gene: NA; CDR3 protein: CASSITYNSPLHF; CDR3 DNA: TGTGCCAGCAGTATAACCTATAATTCACCCCTCCACTTT
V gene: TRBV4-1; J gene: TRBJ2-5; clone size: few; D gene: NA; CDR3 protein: CASSQWSETRQETQYF; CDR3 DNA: TGCGCCAGCAGCCAATGGTCCGAGACTAGACAAGAGACCCAGTACTTC
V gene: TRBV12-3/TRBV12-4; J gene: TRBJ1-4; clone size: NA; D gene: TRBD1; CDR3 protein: CASSGTGGVEKLFF; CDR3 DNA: TGTGCCAGCAGTGGGACAGGGGGTGTCGAAAAACTGTTTTTT
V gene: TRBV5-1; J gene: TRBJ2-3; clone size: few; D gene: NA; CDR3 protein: CASSLDAGGISTDTQYF; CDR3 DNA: TGCGCCAGCAGCTTAGACGCAGGGGGGATAAGCACAGATACGCAGTATTTT
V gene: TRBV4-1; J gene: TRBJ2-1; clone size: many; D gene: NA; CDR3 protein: CASSQEIGVGEQFF; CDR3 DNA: TGCGCCAGCAGCCAAGAAATTGGGGTGGGTGAGCAGTTCTTC
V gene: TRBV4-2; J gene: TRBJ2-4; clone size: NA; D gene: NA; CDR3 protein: CASSQDLTVNNEQYF; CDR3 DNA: TGTGCCAGCAGCCAAGATTTAACAGTTAACAATGAGCAGTACTTC
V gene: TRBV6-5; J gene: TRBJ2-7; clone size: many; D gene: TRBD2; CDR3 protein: CASSYRGGYEQYF; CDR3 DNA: TGTGCCAGCAGTTACCGGGGGGGCTACGAGCAGTACTTC
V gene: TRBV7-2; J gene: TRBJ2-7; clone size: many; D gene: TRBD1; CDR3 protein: CASSLEGGRVYEQYF; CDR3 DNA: TGTGCCAGCAGCTTAGAAGGGGGCAGGGTATACGAGCAGTACTTC
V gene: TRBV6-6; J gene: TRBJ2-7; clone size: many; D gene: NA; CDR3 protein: CASSSWDREQYF; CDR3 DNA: TGTGCCAGCAGTTCGTGGGACCGCGAGCAGTACTTC
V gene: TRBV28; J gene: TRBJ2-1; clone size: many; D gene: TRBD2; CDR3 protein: CASSFTWGGYNEQFF; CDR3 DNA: TGTGCCAGCAGTTTTACTTGGGGGGGCTACAATGAGCAGTTCTTC
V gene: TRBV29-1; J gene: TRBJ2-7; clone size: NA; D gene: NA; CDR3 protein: CSVARDPYEQYF; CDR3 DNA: TGCAGCGTTGCCAGGGACCCCTACGAGCAGTACTTC
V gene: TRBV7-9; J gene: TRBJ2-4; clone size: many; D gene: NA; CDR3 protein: CASSLDTVPGVQYF; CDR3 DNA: TGTGCCAGCAGCTTAGACACTGTCCCAGGCGTTCAGTACTTC
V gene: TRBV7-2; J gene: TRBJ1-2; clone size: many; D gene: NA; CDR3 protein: CASSSGPGLLYGYTF; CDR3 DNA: TGTGCCAGCAGCTCCGGACCGGGACTGCTCTATGGCTACACCTTC
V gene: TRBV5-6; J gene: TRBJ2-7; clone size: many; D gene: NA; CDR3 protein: CASSFTGTTREQYF; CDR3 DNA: TGTGCCAGCAGCTTCACCGGGACCACGAGGGAGCAGTACTTC
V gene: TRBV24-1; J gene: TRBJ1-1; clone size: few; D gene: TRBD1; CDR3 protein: CATSDSGQALGAFF; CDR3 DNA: TGTGCCACCAGTGATTCGGGACAGGCTTTGGGGGCTTTCTTT